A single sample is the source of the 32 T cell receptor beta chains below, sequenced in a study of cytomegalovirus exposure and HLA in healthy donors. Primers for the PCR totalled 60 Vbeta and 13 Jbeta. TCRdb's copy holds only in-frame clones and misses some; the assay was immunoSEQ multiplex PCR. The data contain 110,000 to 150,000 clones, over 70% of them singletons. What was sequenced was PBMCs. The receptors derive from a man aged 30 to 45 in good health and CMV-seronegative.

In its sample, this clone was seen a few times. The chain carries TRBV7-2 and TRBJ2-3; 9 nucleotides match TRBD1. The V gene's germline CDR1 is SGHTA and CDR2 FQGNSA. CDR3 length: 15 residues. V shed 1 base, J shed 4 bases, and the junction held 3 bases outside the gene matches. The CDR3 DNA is TGTGCCAGCAGCTTAGAACAGGGGGCCCCAGATACGCAGTATTTT. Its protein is CASSLEQGAPDTQYF.

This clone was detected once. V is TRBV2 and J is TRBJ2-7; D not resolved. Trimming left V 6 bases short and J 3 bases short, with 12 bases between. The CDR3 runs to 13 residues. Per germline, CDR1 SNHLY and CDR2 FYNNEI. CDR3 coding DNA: TGTGCCAGCAGACCTCAGGTGGGCTACGAGCAGTACTTC. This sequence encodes CASRPQVGYEQYF.

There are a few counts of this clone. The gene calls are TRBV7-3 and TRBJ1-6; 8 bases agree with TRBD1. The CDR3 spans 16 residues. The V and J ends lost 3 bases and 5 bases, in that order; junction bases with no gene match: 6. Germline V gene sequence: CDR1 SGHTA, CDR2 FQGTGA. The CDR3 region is CASSLGLGQDNSPLHF. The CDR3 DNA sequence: TGTGCCAGCAGCTTGGGCCTGGGACAGGATAATTCACCCCTCCACTTT.

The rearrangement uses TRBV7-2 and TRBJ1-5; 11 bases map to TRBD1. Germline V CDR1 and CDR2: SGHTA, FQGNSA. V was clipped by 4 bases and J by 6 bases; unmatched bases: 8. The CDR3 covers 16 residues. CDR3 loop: CASSYRDRGGSQPQHF. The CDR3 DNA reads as TGTGCCAGCAGCTACCGGGACAGGGGGGGGAGTCAGCCCCAGCATTTT.

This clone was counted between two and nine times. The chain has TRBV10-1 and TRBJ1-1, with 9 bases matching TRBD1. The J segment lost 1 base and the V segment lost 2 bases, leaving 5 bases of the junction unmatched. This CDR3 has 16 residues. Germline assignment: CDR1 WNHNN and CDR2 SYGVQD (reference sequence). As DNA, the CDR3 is TGCGCCAGCAGTGAGGGAGCGGGACAGGGGAACACTGAAGCTTTCTTT. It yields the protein CASSEGAGQGNTEAFF.

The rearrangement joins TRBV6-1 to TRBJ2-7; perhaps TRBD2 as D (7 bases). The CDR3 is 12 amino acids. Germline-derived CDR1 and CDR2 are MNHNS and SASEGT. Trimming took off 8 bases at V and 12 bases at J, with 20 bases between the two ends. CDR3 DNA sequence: TGTGCCAGCCAAATAAGGGGGACTATTCGGTACTTC. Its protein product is CASQIRGTIRYF.

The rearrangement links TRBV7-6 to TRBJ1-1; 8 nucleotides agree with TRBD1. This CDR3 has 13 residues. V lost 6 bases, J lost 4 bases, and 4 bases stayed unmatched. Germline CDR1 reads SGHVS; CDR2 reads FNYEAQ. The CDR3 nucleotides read TGTGCCAGCAGTCCTACAGGGGGCACTGAAGCTTTCTTT. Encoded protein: CASSPTGGTEAFF.

CDR3 DNA sequence: TGTGCCAGCTCCCGCGGGACAGGGGGCAATGAGCAGTTCTTC. Its protein is CASSRGTGGNEQFF. The J gene is TRBJ2-1, the V gene TRBV18, with 11 bases matching TRBD1. V gave up 6 bases and J gave up 6 bases; unmatched junction bases: 4. This CDR3 comprises 14 residues. Germline V lookup: CDR1 KGHSH, CDR2 LQKENI.

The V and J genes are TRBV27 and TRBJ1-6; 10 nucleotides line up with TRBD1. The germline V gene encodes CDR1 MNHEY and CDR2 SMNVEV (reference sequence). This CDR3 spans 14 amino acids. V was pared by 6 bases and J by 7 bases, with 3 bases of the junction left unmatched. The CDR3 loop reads CASREGQGNSPLHF. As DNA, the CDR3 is TGTGCCAGCAGGGAGGGACAGGGGAATTCACCCCTCCACTTT.

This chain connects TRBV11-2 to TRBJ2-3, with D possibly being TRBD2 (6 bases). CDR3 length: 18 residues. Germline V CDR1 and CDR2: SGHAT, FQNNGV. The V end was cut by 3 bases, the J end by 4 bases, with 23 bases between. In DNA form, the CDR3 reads TGTGCCAGCAGCTTTCCGACGAGGAGACGTACGGGAGCAGATACGCAGTATTTT. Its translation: CASSFPTRRRTGADTQYF.

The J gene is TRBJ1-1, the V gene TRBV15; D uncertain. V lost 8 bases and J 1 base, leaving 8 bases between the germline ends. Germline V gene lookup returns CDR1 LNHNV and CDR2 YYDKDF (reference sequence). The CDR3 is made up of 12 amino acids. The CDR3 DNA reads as TGTGCCACCGGGCAAGGGAACACTGAAGCTTTCTTT. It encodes CATGQGNTEAFF.

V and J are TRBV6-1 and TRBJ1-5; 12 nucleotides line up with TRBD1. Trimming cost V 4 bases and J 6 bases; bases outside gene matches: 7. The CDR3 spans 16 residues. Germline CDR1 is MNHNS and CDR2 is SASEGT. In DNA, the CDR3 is TGTGCCAGCAGTGCGCGGGACAGGGGGCCCTCTCAGCCCCAGCATTTT. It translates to CASSARDRGPSQPQHF.

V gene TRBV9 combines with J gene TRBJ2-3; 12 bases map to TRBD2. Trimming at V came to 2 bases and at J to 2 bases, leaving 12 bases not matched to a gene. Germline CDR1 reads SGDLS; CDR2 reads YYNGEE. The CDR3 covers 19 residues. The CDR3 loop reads CASSVPQGASGGATDTQYF. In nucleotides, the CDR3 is TGTGCCAGCAGCGTTCCTCAGGGGGCTAGCGGGGGGGCCACAGATACGCAGTATTTT.

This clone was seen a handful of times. The CDR3: CASSEQTGIYGYTF. The DNA of the CDR3 is TGTGCCAGCAGTGAACAGACAGGGATCTATGGCTACACCTTC. This chain connects TRBV2 to TRBJ1-2, with TRBD1 identical over 7 bases. V was pared by 2 bases and J by 4 bases, with 4 bases of the junction left unmatched. The CDR3 runs to 14 residues. In germline, CDR1 is SNHLY, CDR2 FYNNEI.

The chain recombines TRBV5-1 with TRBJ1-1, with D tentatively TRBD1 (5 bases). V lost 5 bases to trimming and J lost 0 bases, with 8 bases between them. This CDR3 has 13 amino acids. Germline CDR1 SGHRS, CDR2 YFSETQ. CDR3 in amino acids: CASRTEMNTEAFF. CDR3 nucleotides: TGCGCCAGCAGGACAGAGATGAACACTGAAGCTTTCTTT.

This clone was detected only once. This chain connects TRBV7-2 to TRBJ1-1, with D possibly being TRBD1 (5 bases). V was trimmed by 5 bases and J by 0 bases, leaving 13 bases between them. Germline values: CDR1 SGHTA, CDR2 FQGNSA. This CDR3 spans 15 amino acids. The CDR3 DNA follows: TGTGCCAGCAGCCCTCAGGGAGGACTGAACACTGAAGCTTTCTTT. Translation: CASSPQGGLNTEAFF.

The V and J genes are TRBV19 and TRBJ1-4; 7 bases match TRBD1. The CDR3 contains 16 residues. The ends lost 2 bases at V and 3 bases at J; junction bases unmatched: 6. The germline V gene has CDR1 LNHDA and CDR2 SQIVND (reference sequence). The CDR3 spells CASSIIPGQSNEKLFF. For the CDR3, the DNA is TGTGCCAGTAGTATAATTCCGGGACAGTCTAATGAAAAACTGTTTTTT.

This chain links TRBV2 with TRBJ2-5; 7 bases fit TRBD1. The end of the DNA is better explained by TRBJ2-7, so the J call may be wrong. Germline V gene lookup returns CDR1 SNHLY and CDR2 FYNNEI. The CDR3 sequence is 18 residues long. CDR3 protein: CASSVYSQQGKSSYEQYF. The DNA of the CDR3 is TGTGCCAGCAGTGTCTACTCACAACAGGGGAAGAGCTCCTACGAGCAGTACTTC.

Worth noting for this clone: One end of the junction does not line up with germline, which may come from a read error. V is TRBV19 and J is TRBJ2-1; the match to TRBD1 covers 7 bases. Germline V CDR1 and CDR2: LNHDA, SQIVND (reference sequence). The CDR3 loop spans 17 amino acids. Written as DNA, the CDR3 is TGTGCCAGTAGTTTAGACGGGACAGCTATCGGCTACAATGAGCAGTTCTTC. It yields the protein CASSLDGTAIGYNEQFF.

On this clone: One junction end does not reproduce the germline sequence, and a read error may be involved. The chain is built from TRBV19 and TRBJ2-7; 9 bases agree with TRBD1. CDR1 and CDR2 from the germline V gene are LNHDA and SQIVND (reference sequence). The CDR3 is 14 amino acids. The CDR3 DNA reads TGTGCCAGTAGTCCCGGGACAGGGATACACGAACAGTACTTC. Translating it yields CASSPGTGIHEQYF.

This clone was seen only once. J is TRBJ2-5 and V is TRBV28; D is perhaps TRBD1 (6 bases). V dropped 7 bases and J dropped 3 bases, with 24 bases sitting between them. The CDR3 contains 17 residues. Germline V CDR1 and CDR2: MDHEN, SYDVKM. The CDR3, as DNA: TGTGCCAGCACCCTTGCGGCCAGGACAGAAGAGAAAGAGACCCAGTACTTC. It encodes CASTLAARTEEKETQYF.

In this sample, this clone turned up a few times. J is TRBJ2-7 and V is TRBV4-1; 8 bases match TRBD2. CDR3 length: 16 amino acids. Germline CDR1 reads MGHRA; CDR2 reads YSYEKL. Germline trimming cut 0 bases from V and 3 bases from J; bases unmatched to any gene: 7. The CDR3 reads CASSQDGTGGIYEQYF. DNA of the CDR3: TGCGCCAGCAGCCAAGATGGAACGGGAGGGATCTACGAGCAGTACTTC.

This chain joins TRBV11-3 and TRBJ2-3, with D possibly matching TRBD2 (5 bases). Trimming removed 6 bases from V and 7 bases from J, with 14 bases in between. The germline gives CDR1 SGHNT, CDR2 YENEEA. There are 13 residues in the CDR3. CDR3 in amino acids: CASSPTAGNTQYF. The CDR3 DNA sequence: TGTGCCAGCAGTCCCACTGCCGGGAATACGCAGTATTTT.

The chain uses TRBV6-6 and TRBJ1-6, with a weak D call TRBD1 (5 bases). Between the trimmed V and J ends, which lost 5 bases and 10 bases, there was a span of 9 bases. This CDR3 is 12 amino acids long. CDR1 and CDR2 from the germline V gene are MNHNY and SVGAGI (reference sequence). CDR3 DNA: TGTGCCAGCAGTGGAGGGGCCTCACCCCTCCACTTT. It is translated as CASSGGASPLHF.

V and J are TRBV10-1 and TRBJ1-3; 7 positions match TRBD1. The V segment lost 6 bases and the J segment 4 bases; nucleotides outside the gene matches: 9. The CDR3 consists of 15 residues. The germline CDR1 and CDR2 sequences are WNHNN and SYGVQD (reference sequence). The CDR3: CASRAQGEDGNTIYF. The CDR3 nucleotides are TGCGCCAGCAGGGCGCAGGGGGAGGACGGAAACACCATATATTTT.

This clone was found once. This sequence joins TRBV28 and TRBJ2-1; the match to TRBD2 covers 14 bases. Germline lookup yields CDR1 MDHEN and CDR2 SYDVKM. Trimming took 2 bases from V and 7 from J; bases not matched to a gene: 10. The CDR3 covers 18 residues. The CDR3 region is CASSLPRLAGGLGNEQFF. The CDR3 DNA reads TGTGCCAGCAGTTTACCCAGACTAGCGGGAGGGTTGGGGAATGAGCAGTTCTTC.

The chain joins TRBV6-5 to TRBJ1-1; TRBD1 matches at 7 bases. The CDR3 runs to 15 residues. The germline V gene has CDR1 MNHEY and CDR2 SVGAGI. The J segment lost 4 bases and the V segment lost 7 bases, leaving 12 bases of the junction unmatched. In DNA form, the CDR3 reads TGTGCCAGCACCTCTGGGGACAGCCGGGGCACTGAAGCTTTCTTT. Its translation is CASTSGDSRGTEAFF.

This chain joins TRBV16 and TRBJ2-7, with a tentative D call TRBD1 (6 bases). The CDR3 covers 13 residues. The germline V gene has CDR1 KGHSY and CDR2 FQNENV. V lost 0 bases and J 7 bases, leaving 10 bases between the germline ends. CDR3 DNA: TGTGCCAGCAGCCAATCAGAAACAGGGGAGCAGTACTTC. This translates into CASSQSETGEQYF. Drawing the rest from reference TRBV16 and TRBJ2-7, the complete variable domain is GEEVAQTPKHLVRGEGQKAKLYCAPIKGHSYVFWYQQVLKNEFKFLISFQNENVFDETGMPKERFSAKCLPNSPCSLEIQATKLEDSAVYFCASSQSETGEQYFGPGTRLTVT.

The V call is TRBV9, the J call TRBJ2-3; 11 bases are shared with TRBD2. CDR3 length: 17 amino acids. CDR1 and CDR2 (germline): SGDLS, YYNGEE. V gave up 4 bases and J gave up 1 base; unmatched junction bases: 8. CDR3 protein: CASSPLLAGGGTDTQYF. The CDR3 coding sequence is TGTGCCAGCAGCCCCCTCTTAGCGGGAGGGGGCACAGATACGCAGTATTTT.

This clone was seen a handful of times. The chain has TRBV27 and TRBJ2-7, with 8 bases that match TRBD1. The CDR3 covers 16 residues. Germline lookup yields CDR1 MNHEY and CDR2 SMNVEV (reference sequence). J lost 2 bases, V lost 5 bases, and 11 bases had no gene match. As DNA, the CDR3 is TGTGCCAGCAGTCTAAACAGGGGGACCGGGACCTACGAGCAGTACTTC. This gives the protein CASSLNRGTGTYEQYF.

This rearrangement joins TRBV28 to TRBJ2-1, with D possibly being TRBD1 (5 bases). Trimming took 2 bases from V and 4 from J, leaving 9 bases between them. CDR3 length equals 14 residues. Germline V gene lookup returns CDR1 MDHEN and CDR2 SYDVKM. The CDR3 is CASSLGADYNEQFF. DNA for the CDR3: TGTGCCAGCAGTTTAGGGGCCGATTACAATGAGCAGTTCTTC.

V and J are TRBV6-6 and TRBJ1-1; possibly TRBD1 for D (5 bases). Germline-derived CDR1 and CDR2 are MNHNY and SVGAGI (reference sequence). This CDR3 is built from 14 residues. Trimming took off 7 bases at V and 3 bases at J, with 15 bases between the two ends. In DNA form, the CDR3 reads TGTGCCAGCACTCAAACGGACACGTACACTGAAGCTTTCTTT. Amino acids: CASTQTDTYTEAFF.